Following are 15 T cell receptor beta chains from one sample sequenced in a study of shared clonotypes between healthy human individuals. The naive CD8 subset, CD45RO-negative cells positively selected for CCR7, excluded terminally differentiated effector memory CD45RA+ cells. Sequencing used immunoSEQ multiplex PCR; TCRdb keeps in-frame clones, though not all of them. The repertoire holds around 2.1 million clones, with more than 85% as singletons. The sample comprised naive CD8+ T cells from PBMCs. These receptors were obtained from a young man in good health. Some clones in this sample may be carry-over from other donors' samples.

Concerning this clone: At the DNA level, this CDR3 is encoded by other sequences in the same sample as well. This chain links TRBV9 with TRBJ2-1, with a weak D call TRBD2 (6 bases). The CDR3 loop spans 14 amino acids. Germline CDR1 reads SGDLS; CDR2 reads YYNGEE. V was cut by 0 bases and J by 7 bases, with 11 bases left in between. CDR3 sequence reads: CASSVAGVGNEQFF. In DNA form, the CDR3 reads TGTGCCAGCAGCGTAGCGGGAGTCGGAAATGAGCAGTTCTTC. Complete variable domain (other parts from reference TRBV9 and TRBJ2-1): DSGVTQTPKHLITATGQRVTLRCSPRSGDLSVYWYQQSLDQGLQFLIQYYNGEERAKGNILERFSAQQFPDLHSELNLSSLELGDSALYFCASSVAGVGNEQFFGPGTRLTVL.

CDR3: CASAAGGASGELFF. CDR3 nucleotide sequence: TGTGCCAGCGCAGCGGGAGGGGCTTCCGGGGAGCTGTTTTTT. The chain carries TRBV6-1 and TRBJ2-2; 10 bases map to TRBD2. Germline assignment: CDR1 MNHNS and CDR2 SASEGT. The trim removed 8 bases at V and 6 bases at J, leaving 6 bases unmatched. The CDR3 is 14 amino acids.

This chain links TRBV5-1 with TRBJ2-5, with D possibly being TRBD1 or TRBD2 (5 bases each). CDR1 is SGHRS, CDR2 YFSETQ, per germline. This CDR3 comprises 14 residues. Trimming left V 0 bases short and J 2 bases short, with 8 bases between. The CDR3 reads CASSLGWGQETQYF. DNA of the CDR3: TGCGCCAGCAGCTTGGGTTGGGGGCAAGAGACCCAGTACTTC.

The chain employs TRBV5-1 and TRBJ2-1; possible D gene TRBD2, 5 bases. The germline V and J ends were trimmed by 0 bases and 3 bases, with 13 bases remaining between them. Germline CDR1 is SGHRS and CDR2 is YFSETQ. The CDR3 covers 16 residues. CDR3 nucleotides: TGCGCCAGCAGCTTGGATGGGAGAATTAACTACAATGAGCAGTTCTTC. Translated: CASSLDGRINYNEQFF.

On this clone itself: Other DNA sequences from this sample encode an identical CDR3 as well. V is TRBV27 and J is TRBJ2-2; possible D gene TRBD1, 6 bases. The V end lost 1 base, the J end lost 5 bases, and 11 bases lay between the germline ends. There are 15 residues in the CDR3. The V gene's germline CDR1 is MNHEY and CDR2 SMNVEV (reference sequence). CDR3 nucleotide sequence: TGTGCCAGCAGTTTATTGGGGGCAGATACCGGGGAGCTGTTTTTT. It codes for CASSLLGADTGELFF.

The chain has TRBV7-6 and TRBJ2-3; the D is unclear. Germline-derived CDR1 and CDR2 are SGHVS and FNYEAQ. Trimming stripped 1 base from V and 1 base from J, with 12 bases between. The CDR3 is 16 amino acids. The CDR3: CASSLDPLRGTDTQYF. For the CDR3, the DNA is TGTGCCAGCAGCTTAGACCCTCTGCGCGGCACAGATACGCAGTATTTT.

Notes on this clone: At the DNA level, this CDR3 is encoded by other sequences in the same sample as well. V is TRBV7-9 and J is TRBJ2-7; D is unresolved. Trimming shortened V by 0 bases and J by 2 bases, and 5 bases separated the two germline ends. Germline CDR1 is SEHNR and CDR2 is FQNEAQ (reference sequence). The CDR3 consists of 13 residues. CDR3 loop: CASSLALPYEQYF. The DNA of the CDR3 is TGTGCCAGCAGCTTAGCACTACCCTACGAGCAGTACTTC.

The CDR3 DNA reads TGCAGCGCTGGACTAGCGGGTACCTCCTACGAGCAGTACTTC. Its protein product is CSAGLAGTSYEQYF. The chain combines TRBV29-1 with TRBJ2-7; 11 nucleotides agree with TRBD2. CDR1 and CDR2 from the germline V gene are SQVTM and ANQGSEA. This CDR3 contains 14 residues. J gave up 0 bases and V 7 bases, and 5 bases lay outside the gene matches.

The chain recombines TRBV25-1 with TRBJ2-5; D is unclear. V shed 0 bases and J shed 4 bases, with 3 bases lying between them. This CDR3 comprises 12 residues. Germline-derived CDR1 and CDR2 are MGHDK and SYGVNS. The CDR3 spells CASSEYTETQYF. DNA of the CDR3: TGTGCCAGCAGTGAATATACAGAGACCCAGTACTTC.

A note on this clone: The sample holds other DNA sequences that translate to the same CDR3. The chain uses TRBV28 and TRBJ1-5; D possibly corresponds to TRBD1 (5 bases). This CDR3 region has 14 residues. Per the germline V gene, CDR1 is MDHEN and CDR2 is SYDVKM. V shed 6 bases and J shed 0 bases, with 9 bases lying between them. In DNA form, the CDR3 reads TGTGCCAGCAGCGGGAGGGGTAGCAATCAGCCCCAGCATTTT. Encoded protein: CASSGRGSNQPQHF.

This clone was recorded a few times. This same CDR3 is encoded by further DNA sequences in the sample. V gene TRBV10-2 combines with J gene TRBJ2-7, with D possibly matching TRBD2 (5 bases). This CDR3 is built from 11 residues. V was pared by 6 bases and J by 4 bases, with 7 bases between. Per germline, CDR1 WSHSY and CDR2 SAAADI. CDR3 nucleotide sequence: TGCGCCAGCAGCCCGGGATACGAGCAGTACTTC. This codes for CASSPGYEQYF.

The V and J genes are TRBV28 and TRBJ2-1, with D perhaps given as TRBD1 or TRBD2 (5 bases each). CDR1 and CDR2 (germline): MDHEN, SYDVKM. The CDR3 consists of 15 residues. The V end lost 2 bases, the J end lost 4 bases, and 12 bases lay between the germline ends. The CDR3 reads CASSLARDGYNEQFF. In DNA, the CDR3 is TGTGCCAGCAGTTTAGCCAGGGACGGGTACAATGAGCAGTTCTTC.

The chain joins TRBV9 to TRBJ2-1, with 7 bases lining up with TRBD2. The J segment lost 8 bases and the V segment lost 7 bases, leaving 9 bases of the junction unmatched. Germline CDR1 reads SGDLS; CDR2 reads YYNGEE. CDR3 size: 13 residues. The CDR3 loop reads CASGGGRGDEQFF. CDR3 nucleotides: TGTGCCAGCGGAGGCGGGAGAGGCGATGAGCAGTTCTTC.

In DNA form, the CDR3 reads TGTGCCAGCAGTTTTCCCCTTAGCGGGAGTCCCCACGAGCAGTACTTC. It translates to CASSFPLSGSPHEQYF. The chain carries TRBV28 and TRBJ2-7, with TRBD2 identical over 9 bases. Losses at the gene ends were 3 bases for V and 5 bases for J; bases not matched to a gene: 11. The CDR3 loop spans 16 amino acids. The germline V gene has CDR1 MDHEN and CDR2 SYDVKM.

The chain's CDR3 is CASSSTQGPYEQYF. For the CDR3, the DNA is TGTGCCAGCAGTTCGACCCAGGGCCCCTACGAGCAGTACTTC. V is TRBV6-6 and J is TRBJ2-7, with D possibly matching TRBD1 (5 bases). Germline V gene lookup returns CDR1 MNHNY and CDR2 SVGAGI (reference sequence). The V end lost 4 bases, the J end lost 2 bases, and 12 bases lay between the germline ends. The CDR3 runs 14 residues.